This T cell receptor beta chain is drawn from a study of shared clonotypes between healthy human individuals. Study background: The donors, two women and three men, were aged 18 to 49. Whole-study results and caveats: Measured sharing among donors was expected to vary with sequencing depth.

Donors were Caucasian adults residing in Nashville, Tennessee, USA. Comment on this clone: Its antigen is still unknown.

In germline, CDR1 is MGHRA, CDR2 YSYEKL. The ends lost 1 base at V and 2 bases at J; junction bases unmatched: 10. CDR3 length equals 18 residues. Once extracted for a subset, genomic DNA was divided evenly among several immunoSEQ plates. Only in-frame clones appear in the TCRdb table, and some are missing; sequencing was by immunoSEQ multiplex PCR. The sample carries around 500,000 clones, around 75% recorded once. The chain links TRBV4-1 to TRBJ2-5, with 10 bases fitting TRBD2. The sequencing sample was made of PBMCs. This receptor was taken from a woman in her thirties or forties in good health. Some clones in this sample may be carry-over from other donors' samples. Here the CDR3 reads CASSQGGAGGLLQETQYF. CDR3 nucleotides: TGCGCCAGCAGCCAAGGAGGAGCGGGAGGGCTCCTACAAGAGACCCAGTACTTC.